This entry is about one T cell receptor (beta chain). No antigen is known for it. Using immunoSEQ multiplex PCR, the repertoire was profiled, and TCRdb retains in-frame clones only, with some absent. This sample has approximately 2.3 million clones, with approximately 93% found just once. The entry originates in a study of shared clonotypes between healthy human individuals. About the research overall: With ages of 18 to 49, the donors were two women and a few men.

Trimming shortened V by 6 bases and J by 4 bases, and 15 bases separated the two germline ends. Per the germline V gene, CDR1 is MRHNA and CDR2 is SNTAGT. The CDR3 runs 14 residues. Whole-study results and caveats: Memory subsets generally showed smaller estimated richness than naive subsets did.

The study drew all its donors from Caucasian adults living in Nashville, Tennessee. The rearrangement uses TRBV6-4 and TRBJ1-1, with a weak D call TRBD1 (6 bases). The receptor comes from a man aged 18 to 35 in good health. Some clones in this sample may be carry-over from other donors' samples. Sequencing was carried out using naive CD4+ T cells from PBMCs. As to subset: CD45RA+ positively selected. The CDR3 DNA reads as TGTGCCAGCAGGGTGCAGGGGTGGAGCACTGAAGCTTTCTTT. It specifies CASRVQGWSTEAFF.